This T cell receptor (beta chain) was recovered during a study of human T cells and chemical hapten exposure. Study-wide context: Diphenylcyclopropenone was applied weekly to patients' scalps across the approximately 25-week study.

Points on this clonotype: As yet, its antigen is unknown.

General study results and limits: Significantly more large CDR3 similarity clusters were formed by expanded TCRs than by controls.

From the RACE reads, TCRdb called clonotypes with MiXCR, one entry per CDR3 protein. The sample includes some 84,000 distinct CDR3 sequences, roughly 10% seen only once; the top ten take about 4%. V was cut by 3 bases and J by 2 bases, with 11 bases left in between. This CDR3 is 15 amino acids long. Per the germline V gene, CDR1 is SGHNT and CDR2 is YYREEE (reference sequence). The time point: patch test 3, about 24 weeks after DPC sensitization. Treatment in this sample: therapeutic diphenylcyclopropenone sensitization with weekly scalp DPC. Prior to application of each patch test, blood was drawn. The source material was whole blood, sampled in connection with sensitization to the hapten diphenylcyclopropenone (DPC). The chain recombines TRBV5-4 with TRBJ2-2; TRBD1 might be the D (5 bases). This receptor was identified in a woman between 50 and 59 years old with alopecia areata. Some clones in this sample may be carry-over from other donors' samples. The CDR3: CASSSSGLNTGELFF. The CDR3 coding sequence is TGTGCCAGCAGCTCCTCAGGGCTTAACACCGGGGAGCTGTTTTTT.